This TCR beta chain derives from a study of blood T cell repertoires in COVID-19. Study background: Whether acute or convalescent, the COVID-19 samples came from the United States, Italy and Spain.

The CDR3 is 11 residues long. Germline CDR1 reads GTSNPN; CDR2 reads SVGIG (reference sequence). The ends were cut back, 4 bases at V and 7 bases at J, with 10 bases in the middle. The assay was immunoSEQ multiplex PCR, and TCRdb's table has in-frame clones only and misses some. The sample contains about 380,000 clones, roughly 91% of which appear only once. The chain uses TRBV30 and TRBJ1-2, with D hard to call. Sequencing was done on a sample of PBMCs or T cells enriched from blood (not recorded which). The clonotype was recovered from a woman aged 18 to 35 who had recovered from COVID-19. The CDR3: CAWTEGGGYTF. CDR3 nucleotides: TGTGCCTGGACTGAGGGTGGTGGCTACACCTTC.